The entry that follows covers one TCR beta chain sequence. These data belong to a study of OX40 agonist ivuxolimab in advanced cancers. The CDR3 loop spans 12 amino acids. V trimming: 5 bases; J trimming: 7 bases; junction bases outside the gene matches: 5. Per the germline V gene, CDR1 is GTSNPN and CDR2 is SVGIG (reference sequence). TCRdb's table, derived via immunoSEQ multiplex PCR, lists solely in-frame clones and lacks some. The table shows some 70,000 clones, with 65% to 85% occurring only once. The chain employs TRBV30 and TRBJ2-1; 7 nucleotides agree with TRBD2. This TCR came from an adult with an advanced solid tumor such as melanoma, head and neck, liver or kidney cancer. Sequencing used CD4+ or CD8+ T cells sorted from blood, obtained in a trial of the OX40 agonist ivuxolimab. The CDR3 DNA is TGTGCCTGGGATAGCGGGTTTAATGAGCAGTTCTTC. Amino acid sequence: CAWDSGFNEQFF.